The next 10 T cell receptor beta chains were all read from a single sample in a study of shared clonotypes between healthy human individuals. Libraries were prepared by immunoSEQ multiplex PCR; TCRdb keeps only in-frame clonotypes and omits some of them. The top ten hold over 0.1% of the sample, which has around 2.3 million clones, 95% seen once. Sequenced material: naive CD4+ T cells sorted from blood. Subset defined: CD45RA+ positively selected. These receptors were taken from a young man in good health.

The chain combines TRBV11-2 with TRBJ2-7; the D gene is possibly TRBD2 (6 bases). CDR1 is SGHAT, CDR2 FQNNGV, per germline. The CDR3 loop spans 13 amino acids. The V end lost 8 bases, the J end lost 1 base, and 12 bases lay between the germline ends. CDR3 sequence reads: CASAGQRSYEQYF. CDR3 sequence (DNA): TGTGCCAGCGCGGGGCAGCGGTCCTACGAGCAGTACTTC.

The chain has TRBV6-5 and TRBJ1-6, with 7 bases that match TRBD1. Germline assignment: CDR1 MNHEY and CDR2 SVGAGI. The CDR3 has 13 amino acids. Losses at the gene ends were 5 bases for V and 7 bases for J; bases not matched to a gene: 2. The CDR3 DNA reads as TGTGCCAGCAGTGACAGGGTGAATTCACCCCTCCACTTT. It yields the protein CASSDRVNSPLHF.

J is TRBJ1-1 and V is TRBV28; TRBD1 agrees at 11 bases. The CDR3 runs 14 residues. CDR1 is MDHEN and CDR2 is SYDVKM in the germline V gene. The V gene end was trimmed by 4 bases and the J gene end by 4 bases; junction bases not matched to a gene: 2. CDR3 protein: CASSSGQGATEAFF. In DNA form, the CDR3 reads TGTGCCAGCAGTTCCGGACAGGGGGCCACTGAAGCTTTCTTT.

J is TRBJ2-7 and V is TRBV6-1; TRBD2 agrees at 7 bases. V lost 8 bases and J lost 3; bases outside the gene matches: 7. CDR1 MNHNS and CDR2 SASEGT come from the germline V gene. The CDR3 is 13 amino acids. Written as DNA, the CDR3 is TGTGCCAGCGGGGAGGGGATTTACTACGAGCAGTACTTC. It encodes CASGEGIYYEQYF.

The CDR3 DNA is TGTGCCATCAGCTTATCGGACAGGGCGAACGAGCAGTACTTC. Translating gives CAISLSDRANEQYF. The chain employs TRBV10-3 and TRBJ2-7; TRBD1 matches 8 bases. This CDR3 contains 14 residues. V trimming: 6 bases; J trimming: 5 bases; junction bases outside the gene matches: 9. Looked up from germline, CDR1 is ENHRY and CDR2 is SYGVKD.

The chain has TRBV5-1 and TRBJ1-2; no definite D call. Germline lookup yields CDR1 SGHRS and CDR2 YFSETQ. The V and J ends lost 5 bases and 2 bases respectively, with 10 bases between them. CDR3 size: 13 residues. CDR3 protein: CASSQAVNYGYTF. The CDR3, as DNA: TGCGCCAGCAGTCAGGCGGTGAACTATGGCTACACCTTC.

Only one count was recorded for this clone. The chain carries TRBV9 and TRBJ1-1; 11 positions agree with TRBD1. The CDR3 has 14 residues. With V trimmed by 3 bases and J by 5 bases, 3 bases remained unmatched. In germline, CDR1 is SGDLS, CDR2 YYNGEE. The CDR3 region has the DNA TGTGCCAGCAGCGGGGGGACAGGGGGAACTGAAGCTTTCTTT. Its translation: CASSGGTGGTEAFF. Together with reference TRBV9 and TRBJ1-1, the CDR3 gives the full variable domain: DSGVTQTPKHLITATGQRVTLRCSPRSGDLSVYWYQQSLDQGLQFLIQYYNGEERAKGNILERFSAQQFPDLHSELNLSSLELGDSALYFCASSGGTGGTEAFFGQGTRLTVV.

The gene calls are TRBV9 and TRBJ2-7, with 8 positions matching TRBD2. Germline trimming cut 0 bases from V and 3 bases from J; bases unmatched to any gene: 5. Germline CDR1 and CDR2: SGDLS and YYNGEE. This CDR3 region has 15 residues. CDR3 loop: CASSVGVAGHYEQYF. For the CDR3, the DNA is TGTGCCAGCAGCGTAGGAGTAGCGGGGCACTACGAGCAGTACTTC.

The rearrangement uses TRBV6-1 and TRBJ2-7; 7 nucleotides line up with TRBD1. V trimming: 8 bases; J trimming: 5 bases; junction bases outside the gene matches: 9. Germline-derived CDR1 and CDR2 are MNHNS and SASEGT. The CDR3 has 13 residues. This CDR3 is CASRHRGGDEQYF. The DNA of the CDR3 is TGTGCCAGCCGGCACAGGGGTGGAGACGAGCAGTACTTC.

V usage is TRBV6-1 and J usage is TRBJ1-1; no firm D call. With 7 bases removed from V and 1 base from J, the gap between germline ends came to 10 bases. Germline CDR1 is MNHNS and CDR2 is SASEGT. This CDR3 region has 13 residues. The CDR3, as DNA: TGTGCCAGCACCGAATACAGGAACACTGAAGCTTTCTTT. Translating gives CASTEYRNTEAFF.